This T cell receptor beta chain emerged from a study of blood T cell repertoires in COVID-19. Study in general: The samples span acute and convalescent COVID-19 from the United States, Italy and Spain. From T cells, B-cell-depleted T cells, or PBMCs came the material, which was cDNA or gDNA.

As originally analysed: Amplification of reference gene primers was used by the study to estimate nucleated cell counts. Profiled with immunoSEQ multiplex PCR; TCRdb holds only in-frame clones, not every one. V and J calls and clone size are those listed in that table; D and trimming were worked out from the DNA. This sample yields fewer than 300,000 clones, of which approximately 88% are seen a single time; around 0.8% belongs to the top ten. The sequence came from a woman in her 30s with acute or convalescent COVID-19. Source material: peripheral blood.

For the CDR3, the DNA is TGTGCCAGTAGGGCGGGGGGCCTCAATCAGCCCCAGCATTTT. Amino acid sequence: CASRAGGLNQPQHF. The chain recombines TRBV19 with TRBJ1-5; D may be TRBD1 (6 bases). V lost 6 bases to trimming and J lost 3 bases, with 12 bases between them. Germline loops: CDR1 LNHDA, CDR2 SQIVND (reference sequence). This CDR3 is 14 amino acids long.